The rows below give T cell receptor beta chains drawn from one sample of a study of identical twins. TCRdb re-called the 5' RACE reads with MiXCR, one entry per CDR3 protein. Among some 690,000 distinct CDR3 sequences listed, 21% were seen once. This sample also belongs to another study, concerning T cells expressing NK-cell markers.

The sequencing input was PBMCs. The receptors stem from a woman aged 18-30 years in good health. Both conserved end residues are part of each CDR3. Each record gives: CDR3 protein, CDR3 DNA, J gene, D gene, clone size, V gene. The D gene is left open where the match is weak. The size entry is marked missing in some rows and otherwise reads once, few, many or a size class.

CSARDGEDNPPQHF	TGCAGTGCTAGAGATGGGGAGGACAATCCGCCCCAGCATTTT	TRBJ1-5	-	-	TRBV20-1
CASSYSDRYEQYF	TGTGCCAGCAGTTACTCGGACAGGTACGAGCAGTACTTC	TRBJ2-7	TRBD1	few	TRBV6-2/TRBV6-3
CASSYFGTSGRYTQYF	TGTGCCAGCAGTTACTTCGGGACTAGCGGGAGATATACGCAGTATTTT	TRBJ2-3	TRBD2	few	TRBV6-5
CASSQKAGGSYNEQFF	TGTGCCAGCAGCCAAAAGGCGGGAGGGTCCTACAATGAGCAGTTCTTC	TRBJ2-1	TRBD2	-	TRBV3-1
CASSFRGGEYNEQFF	TGCGCCAGCAGCTTCCGGGGGGGGGAGTACAATGAGCAGTTCTTC	TRBJ2-1	TRBD2	many	TRBV5-1
CASSSTGWDTGELFF	TGTGCCAGCAGCTCCACGGGGTGGGACACCGGGGAGCTGTTTTTT	TRBJ2-2	-	-	TRBV5-5
CASSYRGSGGELFF	TGTGCCAGCAGTTACCGGGGATCTGGCGGGGAGCTGTTTTTT	TRBJ2-2	-	many	TRBV12-3/TRBV12-4
CASSSDPSSTDTQYF	TGCGCCAGCAGTTCAGACCCGTCTAGCACAGATACGCAGTATTTT	TRBJ2-3	-	-	TRBV5-1
CSASHLADQETQYF	TGCAGTGCTAGCCATCTAGCGGACCAAGAGACCCAGTACTTC	TRBJ2-5	TRBD2	-	TRBV20-1
CSASPWTVSGTEAFF	TGCAGTGCTAGTCCCTGGACAGTTTCGGGCACTGAAGCTTTCTTT	TRBJ1-1	-	many	TRBV20-1
CSARDLAVYGYTF	TGCAGTGCTAGAGATTTAGCGGTGTATGGCTACACCTTC	TRBJ1-2	-	-	TRBV20-1
CASSYVDRVGKNIQYF	TGTGCCAGCAGCTACGTAGACAGGGTTGGCAAAAACATTCAGTACTTC	TRBJ2-4	TRBD1	-	TRBV7-9
CASSGAGAGETQYF	TGTGCCAGCAGCGGGGCGGGAGCGGGGGAGACCCAGTACTTC	TRBJ2-5	TRBD2	-	TRBV9
CASSPWTDGGYTF	TGTGCCAGCAGCCCCTGGACAGACGGGGGCTACACCTTC	TRBJ1-2	-	-	TRBV7-9
CATSRAFATGGDTQYF	TGTGCCACCAGCAGAGCATTCGCCACTGGGGGGGATACGCAGTATTTT	TRBJ2-3	-	-	TRBV15
CASSKEGGVAGANVLTF	TGTGCCAGCAGCAAAGAGGGGGGAGTGGCTGGGGCCAACGTCCTGACTTTC	TRBJ2-6	-	-	TRBV9
CASSLAVSTDTQYF	TGCGCCAGCAGCTTAGCAGTAAGCACAGATACGCAGTATTTT	TRBJ2-3	-	-	TRBV5-1
CASTDLTTSGNTIYF	TGTGCCAGCACCGATCTTACCACCTCTGGAAACACCATATATTTT	TRBJ1-3	-	many	TRBV12-3/TRBV12-4
CSAPYSGISYNEQFF	TGCAGTGCTCCCTATAGCGGGATCTCCTACAATGAGCAGTTCTTC	TRBJ2-1	TRBD2	few	TRBV20-1
CATSRSTSVEYEQYF	TGTGCCACCAGCAGATCAACTAGCGTGGAATACGAGCAGTACTTC	TRBJ2-7	TRBD2	few	TRBV15
CASSQGPGTGANVLTF	TGTGCCAGCAGCCAGGGTCCAGGGACCGGGGCCAACGTCCTGACTTTC	TRBJ2-6	-	-	TRBV3-1
CASSETSSSTDTQYF	TGTGCCAGCAGCGAAACCTCCTCTAGCACAGATACGCAGTATTTT	TRBJ2-3	-	-	TRBV4-2
CASSILGDVHNEKLFF	TGTGCCAGCAGCATACTTGGGGACGTCCATAATGAAAAACTGTTTTTT	TRBJ1-4	-	few	TRBV6-2/TRBV6-3
CASSPRQGNSGANVLTF	TGTGCCAGCTCACCAAGACAGGGGAACTCTGGGGCCAACGTCCTGACTTTC	TRBJ2-6	TRBD1	once	TRBV18
CASSLLSPVKWEKLFF	TGTGCCAGCAGTTTATTGTCGCCTGTTAAATGGGAAAAACTGTTTTTT	TRBJ1-4	-	-	TRBV27
CAWTDLLNTGELFF	TGTGCCTGGACGGACCTGTTGAACACCGGGGAGCTGTTTTTT	TRBJ2-2	-	-	TRBV30
CASSYSLLAGAGELFF	TGTGCCAGCAGTTACTCGCTGCTAGCGGGGGCCGGGGAGCTGTTTTTT	TRBJ2-2	TRBD2	-	TRBV6-5
CSASGVQGRYNEQFF	TGCAGTGCTAGCGGGGTTCAGGGCCGGTACAATGAGCAGTTCTTC	TRBJ2-1	-	many	TRBV20-1
CASSGGLAGYTYEQYF	TGTGCCAGCAGCGGAGGACTAGCGGGGTATACCTACGAGCAGTACTTC	TRBJ2-7	TRBD2	-	TRBV7-9